This entry concerns a single T cell receptor beta chain. This record comes from a study of shared clonotypes between healthy human individuals. Germline values: CDR1 SSHAT, CDR2 FNYEAQ (reference sequence). This CDR3 is built from 13 residues. V was clipped by 1 base and J by 2 bases, with 5 bases between them. The method was immunoSEQ multiplex PCR; TCRdb's version includes in-frame clones alone and lacks a portion of them. The sample comprises 2 million to 2.5 million clones, 90% to 95% of which are singletons, and more than 1.5% rests with the top ten. Naive CD8 cells comprised CD45RO-negative, CCR7-positively selected cells, excluding terminally differentiated effector memory CD45RA+ cells.

The sample consisted of naive CD8+ T cells from PBMCs. This receptor was taken from a man between 18 and 35 years old in good health. Some clones in this sample may be carry-over from other donors' samples. V usage is TRBV7-7 and J usage is TRBJ2-5, with D uncertain. Written as DNA, the CDR3 is TGTGCCAGCAGCTTAGACGGTCAAGAGACCCAGTACTTC. Translating gives CASSLDGQETQYF.